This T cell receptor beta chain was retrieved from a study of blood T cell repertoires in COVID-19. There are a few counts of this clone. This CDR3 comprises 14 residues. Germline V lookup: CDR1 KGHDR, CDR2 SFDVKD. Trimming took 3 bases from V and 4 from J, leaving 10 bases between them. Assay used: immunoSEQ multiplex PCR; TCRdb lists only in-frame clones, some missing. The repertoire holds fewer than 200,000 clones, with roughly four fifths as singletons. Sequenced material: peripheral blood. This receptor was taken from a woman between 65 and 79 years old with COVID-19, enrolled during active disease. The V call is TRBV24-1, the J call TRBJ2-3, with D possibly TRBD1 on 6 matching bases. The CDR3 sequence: CATSDTTGSDTQYF. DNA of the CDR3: TGTGCCACCAGTGATACTACAGGGTCAGATACGCAGTATTTT.